Below are 10 T cell receptor beta chains sequenced from a single sample in a study of T cells in Graves' hyperthyroidism and ophthalmopathy. TCR beta CDR3 sequences were amplified from RNA transcripts. When the TCR CDR3 underwent first-round RT-PCR, the HTBI primer set was used. TCRdb re-called the multiplex PCR reads through MiXCR, storing one row per CDR3 protein. The repertoire has 650,000 to 850,000 distinct CDR3 sequences, roughly a sixth of them found once; the top ten carry approximately 16%. Sequenced: blood. These TCRs come from a woman between 50 and 59 years old with Graves' hyperthyroidism that later progressed to Graves' ophthalmopathy.

This clonotype was detected many times. One end of the junction is discordant with germline, which a read error may explain. The V and J genes are TRBV3-1 and TRBJ2-3, with unresolved D. CDR3 length equals 12 residues. CDR1 and CDR2 (germline): LGHDT, YNNKEL (reference sequence). The CDR3 sequence is CASSQGTDTQYF. As DNA, the CDR3 is TGTGCCAGCAGTCAAGGAACTGATACGCAGTATTTT.

The chain recombines TRBV5-1 with TRBJ2-3, with D perhaps TRBD1 or TRBD2 (5 bases each). V lost 1 base, J lost 3 bases, and 12 bases lay in between. The CDR3 loop spans 15 amino acids. Germline CDR1 SGHRS, CDR2 YFSETQ. As DNA, the CDR3 is TGCGCCAGCAGCTTGAACGGGACGCGGACAGATACGCAGTATTTT. Protein sequence: CASSLNGTRTDTQYF.

This clonotype was seen a few times. The rearrangement uses TRBV27 and TRBJ2-5; D not certain. V was pared by 3 bases and J by 3 bases, with 11 bases between. Germline CDR1 and CDR2: MNHEY and SMNVEV (reference sequence). The CDR3 is made up of 14 amino acids. The CDR3 sequence is CASSFLGREETQYF. The CDR3 nucleotides are TGTGCCAGCAGTTTCCTCGGACGGGAAGAGACCCAGTACTTC.

The sample holds a few counts of this clonotype. The chain carries TRBV6-1 and TRBJ1-1; no clear D. There are 14 residues in the CDR3. Germline-derived CDR1 and CDR2 are MNHNS and SASEGT. Trimming took off 3 bases at V and 1 base at J, with 9 bases between the two ends. The CDR3 region is CASSDWGGNTEAFF. The CDR3 bases are TGTGCCAGCAGTGATTGGGGTGGGAACACTGAAGCTTTCTTT.

This clonotype showed up many times. The rearrangement uses TRBV12-3 or TRBV12-4 and TRBJ2-5; TRBD1 matches 7 bases. V lost 6 bases to trimming and J lost 0 bases; unmatched junction nucleotides: 10. The CDR3 has 16 residues. The CDR3 loop reads CASSQPRDSYQETQYF. The CDR3 DNA follows: TGTGCCAGCAGCCAACCCCGGGACAGTTACCAAGAGACCCAGTACTTC.

This clonotype showed up just once. V gene TRBV27 combines with J gene TRBJ2-3; D possibly corresponds to TRBD1 (5 bases). The V gene's germline CDR1 is MNHEY and CDR2 SMNVEV (reference sequence). The CDR3 covers 16 residues. Trimming removed 2 bases at V and 2 bases at J, with 14 bases between. The CDR3 DNA is TGTGCCAGCAGTTTACTATTGCGGACACCCACAGATACGCAGTATTTT. Protein: CASSLLLRTPTDTQYF.

This clonotype has more than one count but fewer than ten. In DNA, the CDR3 is TGTGCCAGCAGTTTCAGGGGCAGGTTCGGGACTGAAGCTTTCTTT. Residues: CASSFRGRFGTEAFF. The chain carries TRBV6-1 and TRBJ1-1; D might be TRBD1 (6 bases). V gave up 5 bases and J gave up 5 bases, with 18 bases separating them. Germline assignment: CDR1 MNHNS and CDR2 SASEGT. The CDR3 length is 15 residues.

This chain links TRBV20-1 with TRBJ2-5, with 12 bases identical to TRBD2. From germline, CDR1 is DFQATT and CDR2 SNEGSKA (reference sequence). The CDR3 spans 13 residues. J gave up 5 bases and V 6 bases, and 4 bases lay outside the gene matches. The CDR3 loop is CSAGLAGWETQYF. In DNA form, the CDR3 reads TGCAGTGCAGGACTAGCGGGGTGGGAGACCCAGTACTTC.

This clonotype was detected many times. The V and J genes are TRBV20-1 and TRBJ1-5; D might be TRBD1 (5 bases). The CDR3 length is 17 residues. V dropped 3 bases and J dropped 0 bases, with 18 bases sitting between them. The V gene's germline CDR1 is DFQATT and CDR2 SNEGSKA (reference sequence). The CDR3 spells CSASEPRTQSSNQPQHF. The CDR3 coding sequence is TGCAGTGCTAGCGAACCTCGGACACAAAGTAGCAATCAGCCCCAGCATTTT.

This chain connects TRBV2 to TRBJ2-6; 7 bases match TRBD2. Germline V gene data show CDR1 as SNHLY and CDR2 as FYNNEI. The CDR3 loop spans 16 amino acids. V lost 8 bases, J lost 0 bases, and 7 bases stayed unmatched. This CDR3 reads CASLSGRSSGANVLTF. DNA for the CDR3: TGTGCCAGCCTTAGCGGGCGAAGCTCTGGGGCCAACGTCCTGACTTTC.